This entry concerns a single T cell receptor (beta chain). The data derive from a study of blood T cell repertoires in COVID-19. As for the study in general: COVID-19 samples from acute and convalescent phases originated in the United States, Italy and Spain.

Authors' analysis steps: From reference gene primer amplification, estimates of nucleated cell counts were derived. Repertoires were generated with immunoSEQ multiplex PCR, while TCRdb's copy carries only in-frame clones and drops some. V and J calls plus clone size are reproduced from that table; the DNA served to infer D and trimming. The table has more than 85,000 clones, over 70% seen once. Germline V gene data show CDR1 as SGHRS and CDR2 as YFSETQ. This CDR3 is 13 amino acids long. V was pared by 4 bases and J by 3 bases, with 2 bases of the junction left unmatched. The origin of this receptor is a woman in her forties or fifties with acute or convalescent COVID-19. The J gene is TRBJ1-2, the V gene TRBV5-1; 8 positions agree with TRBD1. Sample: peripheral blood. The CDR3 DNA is TGCGCCAGCAGCCCGACAGGGGACTATGGCTACACCTTC. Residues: CASSPTGDYGYTF.